This is a list of T cell receptor beta chains from one sample in a study of blood T cell repertoires in COVID-19. Generated by immunoSEQ multiplex PCR, the TCRdb table keeps only in-frame clones and is missing some. Here the sample spans some 80,000 clones, 90% being singletons. Sequenced material: peripheral blood. These receptors all stem from a human donor in a cohort sampled during active COVID-19. CDR3s include the opening cysteine and the closing phenylalanine or tryptophan. D genes are given only for firm matches. Clone sizes are given selectively: once, few, many, or a class where the clone is expanded.

NA	TRBV6-5	TRBJ2-2	TRBD1	CASSYPRAGGTGELFF	TGTGCCAGCAGTTACCCCCGGGCAGGGGGAACCGGGGAGCTGTTTTTT
NA	TRBV12-5	TRBJ1-6	TRBD1	CASGFRQGNSPLHF	TGTGCTAGTGGTTTTCGACAGGGGAATTCACCCCTCCACTTT
NA	TRBV5-8	TRBJ1-1	NA	CGRDSGKSMNTEAFF	TGTGGACGGGATTCGGGGAAAAGTATGAACACTGAAGCTTTCTTT
NA	TRBV14	TRBJ2-1	NA	CASSQEASNEQFF	TGTGCCAGCAGCCAAGAGGCCAGCAATGAGCAGTTCTTC
NA	TRBV28	TRBJ2-7	NA	CASSLRLGGTSLYEQYF	TGTGCCAGCAGTTTACGGCTCGGAGGGACTTCCCTCTACGAGCAGTACTTC
NA	TRBV7-9	TRBJ1-3	NA	CASSFKQALSRNTIYF	TGTGCCAGCAGCTTTAAGCAGGCCCTCTCTCGAAACACCATATATTTT
NA	TRBV27	TRBJ1-2	TRBD1	CASSPGTGGGYTF	TGTGCCAGCAGTCCCGGGACAGGGGGCGGCTACACCTTC
NA	TRBV6-5	TRBJ2-6	NA	CASRVSSGANVLTF	TGTGCCAGCAGGGTCAGCTCTGGGGCCAACGTCCTGACTTTC
NA	TRBV27	TRBJ1-5	NA	CAITGGSNQPQHF	TGTGCCATTACCGGGGGAAGCAATCAGCCCCAGCATTTT
NA	TRBV7-2	TRBJ1-5	NA	CASSLQTGSNQPQHF	TGTGCCAGCAGCTTACAGACAGGATCCAATCAGCCCCAGCATTTT
NA	TRBV30	TRBJ1-5	NA	CAWSGSTISSNQPQHF	TGTGCCTGGAGTGGGTCGACTATCAGTAGCAATCAGCCCCAGCATTTT
NA	TRBV12-3/TRBV12-4	TRBJ1-2	NA	CASREDIYGYTF	TGTGCCAGCAGAGAAGACATCTATGGCTACACCTTC
NA	TRBV5-1	TRBJ2-1	NA	CASHSGSSYNEQFF	TGCGCCAGCCATAGCGGATCTTCCTACAATGAGCAGTTCTTC
NA	TRBV9	TRBJ2-3	NA	CASSVGIASTDTQYF	TGTGCCAGCAGCGTAGGAATAGCCAGCACAGATACGCAGTATTTT
NA	TRBV7-9	TRBJ1-2	TRBD1	CASSPNRGGYTF	TGTGCCAGCAGCCCCAACAGGGGTGGCTACACCTTC
NA	TRBV7-9	TRBJ2-7	NA	CASSLAGGNPDEQYF	TGTGCCAGCAGCTTAGCTGGGGGGAATCCGGACGAGCAGTACTTC
NA	TRBV11-3	TRBJ2-5	TRBD2	CASSRWGTGLSYQETQYF	TGTGCCAGCAGCCGTTGGGGTACGGGACTATCGTACCAAGAGACCCAGTACTTC
NA	TRBV2	TRBJ2-2	NA	CASSFTPIAGELFF	TGTGCCAGCAGTTTTACTCCAATAGCCGGGGAGCTGTTTTTT
NA	TRBV6-5	TRBJ2-5	TRBD1	CASGIRGPLETQYF	TGTGCCAGCGGGATCAGGGGGCCTCTGGAGACCCAGTACTTC
NA	TRBV19	TRBJ1-5	NA	CASSILGSSNQPQHF	TGTGCCAGTAGTATTTTAGGGAGTAGCAATCAGCCCCAGCATTTT
NA	TRBV2	TRBJ1-2	NA	CASSEDNSDGYTF	TGTGCCAGCAGTGAGGACAACTCCGACGGCTACACCTTC
once	TRBV4-3	TRBJ1-1	TRBD1	CASSHGQGTEAFF	TGCGCCAGCAGCCACGGACAGGGAACCGAAGCTTTCTTT
NA	TRBV7-9	TRBJ2-1	NA	CASSWPTGEQFF	TGTGCCAGCAGCTGGCCGACAGGTGAGCAGTTCTTC
NA	TRBV7-9	TRBJ2-7	TRBD1	CASSAGTGMGEQYF	TGTGCCAGCAGCGCCGGGACAGGGATGGGGGAGCAGTACTTC
NA	TRBV7-2	TRBJ2-3	TRBD2	CASSLATSGVSTDTQYF	TGTGCCAGCAGCTTAGCAACTAGCGGGGTTAGCACAGATACGCAGTATTTT
once	TRBV15	TRBJ2-2	NA	CATSRDQSGELFF	TGTGCCACCAGCAGAGATCAATCCGGGGAGCTGTTTTTT
NA	TRBV7-2	TRBJ1-1	TRBD1	CASSLDREGTEAFF	TGTGCCAGCAGCCTAGACAGGGAGGGCACTGAAGCTTTCTTT
NA	TRBV7-2	TRBJ1-5	TRBD1	CASSRDRVSNQPQHF	TGTGCCAGCAGCCGTGACAGGGTGAGCAATCAGCCCCAGCATTTT
NA	TRBV7-9	TRBJ2-5	TRBD2	CASTPSGGGQETQYF	TGTGCCAGCACCCCCAGTGGGGGGGGGCAAGAGACCCAGTACTTC
NA	TRBV27	TRBJ1-4	NA	CASSLNSRTAYNEKLFF	TGTGCCAGCAGTTTAAACTCCAGGACAGCGTATAATGAAAAACTGTTTTTT
NA	TRBV19	TRBJ2-2	TRBD1	CASSPGQANTGELFF	TGTGCCAGTAGTCCGGGACAGGCGAACACCGGGGAGCTGTTTTTT
once	TRBV5-6	TRBJ2-5	NA	CASSLAGNRAQETQYF	TGTGCCAGCAGCTTGGCGGGGAACAGGGCTCAAGAGACCCAGTACTTC
NA	TRBV5-1	TRBJ2-3	NA	CASSLPETDTQYF	TGCGCCAGCAGCTTGCCGGAGACAGATACGCAGTATTTT
NA	TRBV7-2	TRBJ2-3	NA	CASSLGGTSTDTQYF	TGTGCCAGCAGCTTAGGCGGGACTTCTACAGATACGCAGTATTTT
NA	TRBV12-5	TRBJ1-2	NA	CASGPPRGGIGDGYTF	TGTGCTAGTGGTCCCCCACGCGGGGGGATCGGGGATGGCTACACCTTC
NA	TRBV4-3	TRBJ2-3	TRBD1	CASYSCRGPSDTQYF	TGCGCCAGCTATTCTTGCAGGGGGCCCTCAGATACGCAGTATTTT
NA	TRBV4-2	TRBJ1-4	TRBD1	CASSLSGQGGATNEKLFF	TGTGCCAGCAGCCTCTCGGGGCAGGGGGGTGCAACTAATGAAAAACTGTTTTTT
NA	TRBV18	TRBJ2-5	TRBD2	CASSPPTTSGRETQYF	TGTGCCAGCTCACCACCGACGACTAGCGGGAGGGAGACCCAGTACTTC
NA	TRBV6-5	TRBJ2-3	NA	CASSYSRTNLDTQYF	TGTGCCAGCAGTTACTCGAGGACTAACCTGGATACGCAGTATTTT
NA	TRBV3-1/TRBV3-2	TRBJ2-7	NA	CASSYYYEQYF	TGTGCCAGCAGCTACTACTACGAGCAGTACTTC
NA	TRBV27	TRBJ2-7	NA	CASSLTYGISYEQYF	TGTGCCAGCAGTTTAACGTACGGGATCTCCTACGAGCAGTACTTC
NA	TRBV19	TRBJ1-4	NA	CASSMAHLTRGKVEKLFF	TGTGCCAGTAGTATGGCCCACCTTACTCGAGGGAAGGTTGAAAAACTGTTTTTT
NA	TRBV19	TRBJ1-5	TRBD1	CASSSLGTGGYQPQHF	TGTGCCAGTAGTAGTCTTGGGACAGGGGGTTATCAGCCCCAGCATTTT
NA	TRBV4-2	TRBJ2-6	NA	CASSPSHWVGRGGTFTSGANVLTF	TGTGCCAGCAGCCCCTCACATTGGGTTGGCAGGGGAGGGACCTTTACGTCTGGGGCCAACGTCCTGACTTTC
NA	TRBV29-1	TRBJ1-2	NA	CSVSAGPNYGYTF	TGCAGCGTTAGTGCAGGGCCTAACTATGGCTACACCTTC
NA	TRBV29-1	TRBJ1-1	NA	CSARQFMNTEAFF	TGCAGCGCCAGACAGTTCATGAACACTGAAGCTTTCTTT
NA	TRBV4-3	TRBJ2-2	NA	CASSPSFYSQGTGELFF	TGCGCCAGCAGCCCCTCTTTTTATAGTCAGGGCACCGGGGAGCTGTTTTTT
NA	TRBV3-1/TRBV3-2	TRBJ1-2	NA	CASSQDRTDTYGYTF	TGTGCCAGCAGCCAAGATAGGACAGATACCTATGGCTACACCTTC
NA	TRBV29-1	TRBJ1-1	TRBD1	CSVELGQARYEAFF	TGCAGCGTTGAACTGGGACAGGCGAGATATGAAGCTTTCTTT